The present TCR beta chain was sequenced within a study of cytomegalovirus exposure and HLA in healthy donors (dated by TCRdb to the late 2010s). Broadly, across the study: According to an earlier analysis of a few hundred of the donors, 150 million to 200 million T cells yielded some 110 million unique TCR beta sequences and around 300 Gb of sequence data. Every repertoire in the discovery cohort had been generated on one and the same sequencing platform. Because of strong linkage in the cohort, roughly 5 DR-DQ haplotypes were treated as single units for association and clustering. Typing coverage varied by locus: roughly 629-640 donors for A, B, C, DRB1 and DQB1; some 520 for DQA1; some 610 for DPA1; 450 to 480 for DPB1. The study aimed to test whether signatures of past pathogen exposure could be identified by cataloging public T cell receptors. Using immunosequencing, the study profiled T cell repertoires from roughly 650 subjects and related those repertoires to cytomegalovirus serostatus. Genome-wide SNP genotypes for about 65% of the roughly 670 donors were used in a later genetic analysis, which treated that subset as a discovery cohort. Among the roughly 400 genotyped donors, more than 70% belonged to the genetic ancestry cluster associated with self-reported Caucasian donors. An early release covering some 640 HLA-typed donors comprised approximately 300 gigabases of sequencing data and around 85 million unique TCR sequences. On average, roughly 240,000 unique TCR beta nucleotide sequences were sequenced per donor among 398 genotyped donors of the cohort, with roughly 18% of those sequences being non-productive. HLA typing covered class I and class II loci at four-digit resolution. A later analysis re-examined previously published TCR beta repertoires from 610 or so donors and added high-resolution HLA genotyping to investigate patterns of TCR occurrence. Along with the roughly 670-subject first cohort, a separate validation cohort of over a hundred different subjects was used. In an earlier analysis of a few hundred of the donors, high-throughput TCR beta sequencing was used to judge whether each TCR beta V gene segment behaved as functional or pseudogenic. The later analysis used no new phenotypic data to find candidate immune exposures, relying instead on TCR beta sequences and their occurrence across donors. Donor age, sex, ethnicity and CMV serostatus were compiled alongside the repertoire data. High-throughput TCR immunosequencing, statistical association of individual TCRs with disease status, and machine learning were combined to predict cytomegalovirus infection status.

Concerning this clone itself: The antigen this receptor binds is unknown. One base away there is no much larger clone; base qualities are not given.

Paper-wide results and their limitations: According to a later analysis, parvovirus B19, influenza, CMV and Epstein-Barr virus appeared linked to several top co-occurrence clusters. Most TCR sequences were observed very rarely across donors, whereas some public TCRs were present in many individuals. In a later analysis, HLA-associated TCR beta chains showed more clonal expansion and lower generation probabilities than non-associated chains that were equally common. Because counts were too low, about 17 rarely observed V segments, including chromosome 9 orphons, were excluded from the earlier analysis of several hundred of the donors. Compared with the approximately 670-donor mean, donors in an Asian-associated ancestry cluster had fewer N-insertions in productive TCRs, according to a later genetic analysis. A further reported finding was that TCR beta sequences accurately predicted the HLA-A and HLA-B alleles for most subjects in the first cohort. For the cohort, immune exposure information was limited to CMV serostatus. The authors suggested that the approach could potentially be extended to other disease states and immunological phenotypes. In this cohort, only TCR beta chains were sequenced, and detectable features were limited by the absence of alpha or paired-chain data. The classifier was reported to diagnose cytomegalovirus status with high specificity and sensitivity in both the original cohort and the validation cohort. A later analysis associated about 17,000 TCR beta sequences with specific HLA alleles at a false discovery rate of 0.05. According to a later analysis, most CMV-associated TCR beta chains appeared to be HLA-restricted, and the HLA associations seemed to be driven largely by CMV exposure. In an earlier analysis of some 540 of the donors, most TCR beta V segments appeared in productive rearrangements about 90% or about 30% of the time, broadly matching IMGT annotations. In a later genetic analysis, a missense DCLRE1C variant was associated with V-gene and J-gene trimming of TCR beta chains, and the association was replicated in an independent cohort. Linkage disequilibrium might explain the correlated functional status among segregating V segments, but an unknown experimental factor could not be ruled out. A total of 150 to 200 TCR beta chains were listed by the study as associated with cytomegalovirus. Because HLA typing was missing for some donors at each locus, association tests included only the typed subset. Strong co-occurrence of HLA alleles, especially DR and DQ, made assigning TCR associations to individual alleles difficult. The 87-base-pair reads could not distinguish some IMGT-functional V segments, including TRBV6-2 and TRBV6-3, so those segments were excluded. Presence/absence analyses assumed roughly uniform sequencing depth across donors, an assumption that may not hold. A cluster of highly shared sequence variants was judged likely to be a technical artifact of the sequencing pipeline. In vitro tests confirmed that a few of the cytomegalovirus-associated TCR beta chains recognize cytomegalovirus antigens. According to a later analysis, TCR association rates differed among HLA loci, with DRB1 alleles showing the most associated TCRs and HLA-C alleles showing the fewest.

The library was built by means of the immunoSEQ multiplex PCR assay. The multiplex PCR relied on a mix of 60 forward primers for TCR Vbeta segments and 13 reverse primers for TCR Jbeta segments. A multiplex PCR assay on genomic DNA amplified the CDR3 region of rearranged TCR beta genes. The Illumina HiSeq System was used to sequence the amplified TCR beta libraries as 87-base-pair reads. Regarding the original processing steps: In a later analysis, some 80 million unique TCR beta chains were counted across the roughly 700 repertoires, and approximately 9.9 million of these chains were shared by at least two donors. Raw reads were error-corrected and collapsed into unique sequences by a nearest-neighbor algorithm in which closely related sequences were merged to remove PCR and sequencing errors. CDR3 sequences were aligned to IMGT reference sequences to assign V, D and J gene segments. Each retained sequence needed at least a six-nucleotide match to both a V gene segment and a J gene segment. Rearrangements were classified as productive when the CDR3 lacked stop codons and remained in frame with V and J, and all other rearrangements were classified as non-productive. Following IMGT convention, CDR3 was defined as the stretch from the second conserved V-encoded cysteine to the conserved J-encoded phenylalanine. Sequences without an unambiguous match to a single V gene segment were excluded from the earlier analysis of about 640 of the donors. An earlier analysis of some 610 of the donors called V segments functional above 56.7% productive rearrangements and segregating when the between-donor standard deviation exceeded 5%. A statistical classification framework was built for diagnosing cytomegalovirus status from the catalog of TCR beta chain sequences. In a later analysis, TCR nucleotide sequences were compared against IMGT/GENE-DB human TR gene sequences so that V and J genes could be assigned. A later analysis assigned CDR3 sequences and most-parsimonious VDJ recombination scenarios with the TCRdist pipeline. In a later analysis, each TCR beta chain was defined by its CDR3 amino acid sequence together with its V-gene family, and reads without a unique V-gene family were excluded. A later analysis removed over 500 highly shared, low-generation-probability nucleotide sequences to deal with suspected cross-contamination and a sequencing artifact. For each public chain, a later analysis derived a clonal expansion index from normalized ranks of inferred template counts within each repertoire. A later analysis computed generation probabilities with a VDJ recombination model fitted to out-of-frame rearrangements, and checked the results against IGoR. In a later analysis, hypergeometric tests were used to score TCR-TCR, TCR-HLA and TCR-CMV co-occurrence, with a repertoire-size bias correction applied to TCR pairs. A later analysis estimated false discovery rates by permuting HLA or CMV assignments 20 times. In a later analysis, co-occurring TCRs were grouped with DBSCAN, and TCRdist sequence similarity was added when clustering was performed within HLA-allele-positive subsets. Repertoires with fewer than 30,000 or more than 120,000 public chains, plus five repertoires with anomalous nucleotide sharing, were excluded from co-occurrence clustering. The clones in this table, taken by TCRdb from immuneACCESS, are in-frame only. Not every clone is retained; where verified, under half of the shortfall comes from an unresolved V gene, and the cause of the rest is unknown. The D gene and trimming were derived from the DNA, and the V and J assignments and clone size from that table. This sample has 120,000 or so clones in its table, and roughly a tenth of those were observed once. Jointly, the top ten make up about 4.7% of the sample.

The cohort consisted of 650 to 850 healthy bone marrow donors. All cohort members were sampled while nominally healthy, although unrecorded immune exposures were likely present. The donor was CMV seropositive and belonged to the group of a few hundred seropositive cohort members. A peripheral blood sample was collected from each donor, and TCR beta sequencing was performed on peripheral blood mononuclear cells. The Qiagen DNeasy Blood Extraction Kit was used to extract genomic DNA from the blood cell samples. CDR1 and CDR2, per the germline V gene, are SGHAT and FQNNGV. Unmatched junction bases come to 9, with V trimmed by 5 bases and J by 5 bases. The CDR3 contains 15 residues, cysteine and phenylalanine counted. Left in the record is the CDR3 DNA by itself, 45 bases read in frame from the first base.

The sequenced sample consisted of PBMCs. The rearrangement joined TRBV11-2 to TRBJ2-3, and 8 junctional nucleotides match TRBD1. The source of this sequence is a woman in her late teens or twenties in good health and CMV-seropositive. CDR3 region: CASSPTSGGGDTQYF. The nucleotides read TGTGCCAGCAGCCCTACCTCAGGGGGCGGAGATACGCAGTATTTT. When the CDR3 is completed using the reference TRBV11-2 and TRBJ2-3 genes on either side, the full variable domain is EAGVAQSPRYKIIEKRQSVAFWCNPISGHATLYWYQQILGQGPKLLIQFQNNGVVDDSQLPKDRFSAERLKGVDSTLKIQPAKLEDSAVYLCASSPTSGGGDTQYFGPGTRLTVL.